A single sample is the source of the 15 T cell receptor beta chains below, sequenced in a study of blood T cells in healthy people across ages. A second PCR of about 7 to 11 cycles used a sample-barcoded 5' primer and a J-beta primer mix. TCRdb ran MiXCR on the 5' RACE reads and lists one entry per CDR3 protein. Among hundreds of thousands of distinct CDR3 sequences, 55% to 75% were seen once, and the ten largest hold roughly 20%. The sample taken for sequencing was blood. These TCRs come from a man aged 25 to 40 in good health.

This clonotype was picked up a small number of times. J is TRBJ1-5 and V is TRBV29-1; D unclear. The CDR3 extends over 14 amino acids. Germline loops: CDR1 SQVTM, CDR2 ANQGSEA. The V and J ends lost 4 bases and 7 bases respectively, with 17 bases between them. The CDR3 nucleotides read TGCAGCGTTGTCCTCAACTCTGGGCGGCAGCCCCAGCATTTT. Its protein product is CSVVLNSGRQPQHF.

This clonotype occurred a few times. The chain carries TRBV28 and TRBJ2-5, with D possibly being TRBD1 or TRBD2 (5 bases each). This CDR3 is 15 amino acids long. V was trimmed by 2 bases and J by 5 bases, leaving 15 bases between them. CDR1 is MDHEN, CDR2 SYDVKM, per germline. DNA of the CDR3: TGTGCCAGCAGTTTAAGAACTGGGGGTAGGGAGACCCAGTACTTC. The encoded protein is CASSLRTGGRETQYF.

The chain joins TRBV6-6 to TRBJ2-6, with D perhaps matching TRBD1 or TRBD2 (7 bases each). V shed 8 bases and J shed 2 bases, with 19 bases lying between them. Per germline, CDR1 MNHNY and CDR2 SVGAGI (reference sequence). This CDR3 has 17 amino acids. The CDR3 sequence: CASARGGGATGANVLTF. CDR3 sequence (DNA): TGTGCCAGCGCTCGGGGAGGGGGCGCCACTGGGGCCAACGTCCTGACTTTC.

The chain recombines TRBV20-1 with TRBJ2-4, with D possibly being TRBD1 (5 bases). Germline CDR1 DFQATT, CDR2 SNEGSKA (reference sequence). V lost 5 bases, J lost 0 bases, and 11 bases lay in between. This CDR3 spans 14 amino acids. The CDR3 here is CSAGFRAAKNIQYF. In DNA, the CDR3 is TGCAGTGCTGGATTCAGGGCAGCCAAAAACATTCAGTACTTC.

This clonotype was detected a few times. The chain carries TRBV9 and TRBJ2-3, with unresolved D. V lost 4 bases, J lost 2 bases, and 11 bases lay in between. Germline V gene sequence: CDR1 SGDLS, CDR2 YYNGEE. This CDR3 is built from 14 residues. The CDR3 sequence: CASSPRGDTDTQYF. Written as DNA, the CDR3 is TGTGCCAGCAGCCCACGAGGAGACACAGATACGCAGTATTTT.

The chain employs TRBV4-2 and TRBJ1-6; no definite D call. Germline CDR1 and CDR2: LGHNA and YNFKEQ. The germline V and J ends were trimmed by 0 bases and 5 bases, with 8 bases remaining between them. The CDR3 is 15 residues long. The CDR3 region is CASSQEVQNNSPLHF. Written as DNA, the CDR3 is TGTGCCAGCAGCCAAGAGGTTCAAAATAATTCACCCCTCCACTTT.

This clonotype was found many times. CDR3 sequence reads: CSVPGRSSYEQYF. In DNA, the CDR3 is TGCAGCGTTCCGGGACGGAGCTCCTACGAGCAGTACTTC. The chain carries TRBV29-1 and TRBJ2-7; either TRBD1 or TRBD2 may fit D (5 bases each). V was cut by 5 bases and J by 0 bases, with 11 bases left in between. Germline-derived CDR1 and CDR2 are SQVTM and ANQGSEA. This CDR3 has 13 residues.

The chain uses TRBV20-1 and TRBJ2-7; D uncertain. Gene TRBJ2-5 matches the end of the DNA better, so the J call may be wrong. The CDR3 length is 15 residues. Germline CDR1 and CDR2: DFQATT and SNEGSKA (reference sequence). CDR3 bases: TGCAGTGCTAGAGACGGTGCGGACGCAAGAGAGACCCAGTACTTC. Translation gives CSARDGADARETQYF.

The chain couples TRBV12-3 or TRBV12-4 to TRBJ1-5, with TRBD1 as a possible D gene (5 bases). V was trimmed by 4 bases and J by 2 bases, leaving 12 bases between them. The CDR3 consists of 15 residues. The CDR3 DNA reads as TGTGCCAGCAGTTCCCGGGGGTCGGGCAATCAGCCCCAGCATTTT. As protein: CASSSRGSGNQPQHF.

This chain connects TRBV20-1 to TRBJ2-1; 12 nucleotides line up with TRBD2. Germline values: CDR1 DFQATT, CDR2 SNEGSKA (reference sequence). Trimming at V came to 6 bases and at J to 0 bases, leaving 12 bases not matched to a gene. The CDR3 sequence is 18 residues long. The CDR3 is CSAHLRLAGGSSYNEQFF. Here the CDR3 DNA reads TGCAGTGCCCACCTGAGGCTAGCGGGAGGGAGCTCCTACAATGAGCAGTTCTTC.

The chain has TRBV27 and TRBJ2-1, with D perhaps matching TRBD1 or TRBD2 (5 bases each). CDR1 and CDR2 from the germline V gene are MNHEY and SMNVEV (reference sequence). The CDR3 extends over 16 amino acids. The V end was cut by 2 bases, the J end by 2 bases, with 13 bases between. The CDR3 here is CASSLEGRLTYNEQFF. The CDR3 bases are TGTGCCAGCAGTTTAGAGGGGCGGTTAACCTACAATGAGCAGTTCTTC.

The rearrangement links TRBV29-1 to TRBJ2-4, with a tentative D call TRBD2 (5 bases). The CDR3 totals 11 residues. Trimming pared 7 bases from V and 13 bases from J, leaving 17 bases between. Germline assignment: CDR1 SQVTM and CDR2 ANQGSEA. The CDR3 nucleotides read TGCAGCGCGAAGGGTGTTTGGGAGCAGTACTTC. As protein: CSAKGVWEQYF.

The V call is TRBV20-1, the J call TRBJ2-7; TRBD1 might be the D (6 bases). Per the germline V gene, CDR1 is DFQATT and CDR2 is SNEGSKA (reference sequence). The CDR3 contains 17 residues. V lost 3 bases to trimming and J lost 2 bases, with 23 bases between them. The chain's CDR3 is CSASARQDLTTPYEQYF. The CDR3 DNA reads TGCAGTGCTAGTGCTCGACAGGACTTGACTACTCCCTACGAGCAGTACTTC.

This clonotype is a singleton in its sample. V usage is TRBV28 and J usage is TRBJ2-1; TRBD2 matches at 12 bases. Per germline, CDR1 MDHEN and CDR2 SYDVKM. This CDR3 is 20 amino acids long. The trim removed 4 bases at V and 0 bases at J, leaving 13 bases unmatched. CDR3 amino acids: CASSSRRLAGDFDSYNEQFF. CDR3 in DNA: TGTGCCAGCAGTTCGCGGAGACTAGCGGGAGACTTCGACTCCTACAATGAGCAGTTCTTC. The variable domain in full, completed from reference TRBV28 and TRBJ2-1, reads DVKVTQSSRYLVKRTGEKVFLECVQDMDHENMFWYRQDPGLGLRLIYFSYDVKMKEKGDIPEGYSVSREKKERFSLILESASTNQTSMYLCASSSRRLAGDFDSYNEQFFGPGTRLTVL.

The chain recombines TRBV27 with TRBJ2-7; D is unresolved. Germline V gene sequence: CDR1 MNHEY, CDR2 SMNVEV (reference sequence). Trimming stripped 6 bases from V and 3 bases from J, with 12 bases between. CDR3 size: 13 residues. In DNA, the CDR3 is TGTGCCAGCAGCACCAACGGCCGCTACGAGCAGTACTTC. Translated, it gives CASSTNGRYEQYF.